The 29 T cell receptor beta chains given below trace back to one sample, sequenced in a study of T cell responses to AZD1222 COVID-19 vaccine. Sequencing used immunoSEQ multiplex PCR; TCRdb keeps in-frame clones, though not all of them. The sample yields approximately 70,000 clones, around four fifths seen once. The source was peripheral blood, collected on day 0 of AZD1222 vaccination. All receptors come from an adult in good health.

The chain is built from TRBV3-1 (or the pseudogene TRBV3-2) and TRBJ2-3; 9 positions match TRBD2. The V and J ends lost 1 base and 2 bases, in that order; junction bases with no gene match: 7. The CDR3 runs to 17 residues. CDR1 is LGHDT and CDR2 is YNNKEL in the germline V gene (reference sequence). This CDR3 reads CASSQGVAGVSTDTQYF. The CDR3 DNA reads as TGTGCCAGCAGCCAAGGGGTAGCGGGGGTTTCCACAGATACGCAGTATTTT.

The CDR3 sequence is CASRHKGGNSPLHF. The CDR3 region has the DNA TGTGCCAGCAGGCACAAGGGCGGGAATTCACCCCTCCACTTT. The chain is built from TRBV6-5 and TRBJ1-6; D unresolved. Looked up from germline, CDR1 is MNHEY and CDR2 is SVGAGI. Trimming pared 6 bases from V and 7 bases from J, leaving 13 bases between. There are 14 residues in the CDR3.

This chain links TRBV7-3 with TRBJ2-6, with D unresolved. The CDR3 runs 14 residues. Trimming cost V 3 bases and J 2 bases, with 5 bases left between them. Germline values: CDR1 SGHTA, CDR2 FQGTGA. The CDR3 is CASSLDPGANVLTF. The CDR3 nucleotides read TGTGCCAGCAGCTTGGATCCTGGGGCCAACGTCCTGACTTTC.

The gene calls are TRBV7-6 and TRBJ2-3; 11 bases are a match to TRBD2. Germline V CDR1 and CDR2: SGHVS, FNYEAQ. This CDR3 has 14 residues. V trimming: 5 bases; J trimming: 5 bases; junction bases outside the gene matches: 3. The CDR3 coding sequence is TGTGCCAGCAGCCTTAGCGGGGGGGTAGATACGCAGTATTTT. Translation: CASSLSGGVDTQYF.

V usage is TRBV7-9 and J usage is TRBJ2-7; D might be TRBD1 (5 bases). This CDR3 region has 13 residues. Trimming stripped 4 bases from V and 5 bases from J, with 12 bases between. Germline loops: CDR1 SEHNR, CDR2 FQNEAQ (reference sequence). The DNA for the CDR3 is TGTGCCAGCAGCTCTGCAGGGTTCGACGAGCAGTACTTC. Translated: CASSSAGFDEQYF.

The V call is TRBV5-1, the J call TRBJ2-3; no definite D call. CDR1 is SGHRS and CDR2 is YFSETQ in the germline V gene. The V gene lost 1 base and the J gene lost 0 bases, with 6 bases spanning the gap. The CDR3 covers 14 residues. The DNA of the CDR3 is TGCGCCAGCAGCTTGAACCCTAGCACAGATACGCAGTATTTT. Its translation: CASSLNPSTDTQYF.

The J gene is TRBJ1-1, the V gene TRBV19; 8 bases match TRBD1. The J segment lost 6 bases and the V segment lost 8 bases, leaving 11 bases of the junction unmatched. The CDR3 runs 14 residues. Germline V lookup: CDR1 LNHDA, CDR2 SQIVND (reference sequence). DNA of the CDR3: TGTGCCAGTCAGACGACAGGGGCGGTGGCTGAAGCTTTCTTT. Translating gives CASQTTGAVAEAFF.

The chain combines TRBV7-2 with TRBJ1-3; D gene ambiguous. The V gene's germline CDR1 is SGHTA and CDR2 FQGNSA. There are 13 residues in the CDR3. V shed 3 bases and J shed 0 bases, with 3 bases lying between them. The CDR3 loop is CASSFRSGNTIYF. The CDR3 region has the DNA TGTGCCAGCAGCTTTCGCTCTGGAAACACCATATATTTT.

This rearrangement joins TRBV7-9 to TRBJ2-7, with D perhaps TRBD1 (5 bases). The V and J ends lost 2 bases and 2 bases respectively, with 13 bases between them. Germline lookup yields CDR1 SEHNR and CDR2 FQNEAQ (reference sequence). The CDR3 spans 15 residues. The chain's CDR3 is CASSLKEGATYEQYF. In DNA form, the CDR3 reads TGTGCCAGCAGCTTAAAAGAAGGGGCCACCTACGAGCAGTACTTC.

This clone was recorded a few times. This chain connects TRBV19 to TRBJ1-4; 8 positions match TRBD1. CDR3 length equals 15 residues. Germline CDR1 reads LNHDA; CDR2 reads SQIVND (reference sequence). V lost 4 bases, J lost 12 bases, and 13 bases stayed unmatched. The CDR3 DNA follows: TGTGCCAGTAGTACGAGGACAGGGTCTGGAGGGGAACTGTTTTTT. Its protein is CASSTRTGSGGELFF.

The gene calls are TRBV19 and TRBJ2-2; either TRBD1 or TRBD2 may fit D (6 bases each). In germline, CDR1 is LNHDA, CDR2 SQIVND (reference sequence). V was trimmed by 6 bases and J by 7 bases, leaving 15 bases between them. The CDR3 is 14 amino acids. CDR3 region: CASRIQGGGGELFF. CDR3 coding DNA: TGTGCCAGTAGGATACAGGGAGGTGGCGGGGAGCTGTTTTTT.

The chain couples TRBV2 to TRBJ2-4; D perhaps matches TRBD1 (6 bases). Germline V gives CDR1 SNHLY, CDR2 FYNNEI. V lost 2 bases and J lost 0, with 8 bases in between. The length of the CDR3 is 15 residues. DNA of the CDR3: TGTGCCAGCAGTGAACAACAGGGAGCCAAAAACATTCAGTACTTC. It codes for CASSEQQGAKNIQYF. The full variable domain, with the rest looked up from reference TRBV2 and TRBJ2-4, is EPEVTQTPSHQVTQMGQEVILRCVPISNHLYFYWYRQILGQKVEFLVSFYNNEISEKSEIFDDQFSVERPDGSNFTLKIRSTKLEDSAMYFCASSEQQGAKNIQYFGAGTRLSVL.

Details on this clone: This sample includes further DNA sequences coding for the same CDR3. The chain couples TRBV5-1 to TRBJ2-1; D possibly corresponds to TRBD1 (5 bases). CDR1 SGHRS and CDR2 YFSETQ come from the germline V gene. The CDR3 contains 14 residues. Trimming removed 0 bases from V and 3 bases from J, with 7 bases in between. DNA of the CDR3: TGCGCCAGCAGCTTGGTGCAGGGCTACAATGAGCAGTTCTTC. Protein sequence: CASSLVQGYNEQFF.

V gene TRBV4-2 combines with J gene TRBJ2-7, with 8 bases aligning to TRBD2. Per germline, CDR1 LGHNA and CDR2 YNFKEQ. Trimming cost V 2 bases and J 4 bases; bases outside gene matches: 7. The CDR3 contains 15 residues. CDR3 nucleotides: TGTGCCAGCAGCCAACTTGCGGGGGGTAAATACGAGCAGTACTTC. It is translated as CASSQLAGGKYEQYF.

The sample holds one count of this clone. The gene calls are TRBV19 and TRBJ1-5; 7 nucleotides agree with TRBD1. The ends lost 4 bases at V and 5 bases at J; junction bases unmatched: 2. Germline CDR1 and CDR2: LNHDA and SQIVND (reference sequence). The CDR3 contains 13 residues. CDR3 in amino acids: CASSNTGDQPQHF. The CDR3 DNA is TGTGCCAGTAGTAATACAGGGGATCAGCCCCAGCATTTT.

J is TRBJ1-2 and V is TRBV25-1; the D gene is possibly TRBD1 (5 bases). The CDR3 consists of 12 residues. Germline V CDR1 and CDR2: MGHDK, SYGVNS. Trimming took off 5 bases at V and 8 bases at J, with 12 bases between the two ends. CDR3 in amino acids: CASSLRVGGYTF. Here the CDR3 DNA reads TGTGCCAGCAGTCTCAGGGTGGGAGGCTACACCTTC.

The V and J genes are TRBV18 and TRBJ1-2; D ambiguous. The V and J ends lost 0 bases and 2 bases respectively, with 7 bases between them. Germline V CDR1 and CDR2: KGHSH, LQKENI. This CDR3 spans 14 amino acids. The CDR3 DNA sequence: TGTGCCAGCTCACCACCGTCGGGGAACTATGGCTACACCTTC. Translation gives CASSPPSGNYGYTF.

This chain links TRBV7-9 with TRBJ1-5; no clear D. The CDR3 runs to 14 residues. From germline, CDR1 is SEHNR and CDR2 FQNEAQ (reference sequence). V lost 0 bases and J 2 bases, leaving 5 bases between the germline ends. CDR3 protein: CASSLATGNQPQHF. The CDR3 DNA is TGTGCCAGCAGCTTAGCCACCGGCAATCAGCCCCAGCATTTT.

This clone was seen more than once but under ten times. The gene calls are TRBV7-2 and TRBJ2-7; 8 bases line up with TRBD2. CDR3 length equals 16 residues. CDR1 is SGHTA and CDR2 is FQGNSA in the germline V gene. With 6 bases clipped from V and 5 bases from J, the junction kept 15 bases outside the gene matches. The CDR3 spells CASSPRGGGPRHEQYF. CDR3 nucleotides: TGTGCCAGCAGTCCACGGGGCGGGGGGCCCCGCCACGAGCAGTACTTC. The full variable domain, with the rest looked up from reference TRBV7-2 and TRBJ2-7, is GAGVSQSPSNKVTEKGKDVELRCDPISGHTALYWYRQSLGQGLEFLIYFQGNSAPDKSGLPSDRFSAERTGGSVSTLTIQRTQQEDSAVYLCASSPRGGGPRHEQYFGPGTRLTVT.

V is TRBV5-1 and J is TRBJ2-1, with TRBD2 matching 7 bases. The CDR3 totals 16 residues. Per germline, CDR1 SGHRS and CDR2 YFSETQ. J lost 2 bases, V lost 0 bases, and 5 bases had no gene match. CDR3 region: CASSLAGGYTYNEQFF. In nucleotides, the CDR3 is TGCGCCAGCAGCTTGGCGGGGGGTTATACCTACAATGAGCAGTTCTTC.

This sequence joins TRBV9 and TRBJ1-1; weak D call: TRBD1 (6 bases). Between the trimmed V and J ends, which lost 2 bases and 6 bases, there was a span of 20 bases. Germline V gives CDR1 SGDLS, CDR2 YYNGEE. The CDR3 is 16 residues long. DNA of the CDR3: TGTGCCAGCAGCGTCACTACAGGGACTTGGCCGTCTGAAGCTTTCTTT. Residues: CASSVTTGTWPSEAFF. Combining the CDR3 with reference TRBV9 and TRBJ1-1 gives the whole variable domain DSGVTQTPKHLITATGQRVTLRCSPRSGDLSVYWYQQSLDQGLQFLIQYYNGEERAKGNILERFSAQQFPDLHSELNLSSLELGDSALYFCASSVTTGTWPSEAFFGQGTRLTVV.

The V call is TRBV6-5, the J call TRBJ2-7, with TRBD1 matching over 9 bases. Trimming at V came to 6 bases and at J to 4 bases, leaving 10 bases not matched to a gene. The CDR3 is 15 amino acids. Germline CDR1 MNHEY, CDR2 SVGAGI. The CDR3, as DNA: TGTGCCAGCAGATACGGGACAGGGCCAGCTTACGAGCAGTACTTC. Protein: CASRYGTGPAYEQYF.

V is TRBV14 and J is TRBJ2-2; no definite D call. The CDR3 contains 15 residues. Germline CDR1 is SGHDN and CDR2 is FVKESK. V lost 1 base, J lost 4 bases, and 10 bases lay in between. The CDR3 is CASSQVGQITGELFF. The CDR3 DNA sequence: TGTGCCAGCAGCCAAGTTGGGCAAATCACCGGGGAGCTGTTTTTT.

This chain uses TRBV11-1 with TRBJ2-2; D call uncertain. V was trimmed by 1 base and J by 4 bases, leaving 7 bases between them. From germline, CDR1 is SGHAT and CDR2 FQDESV (reference sequence). This CDR3 is built from 14 residues. DNA of the CDR3: TGTGCCAGCAGCTTAGTTCTGAGCACCGGGGAGCTGTTTTTT. This sequence encodes CASSLVLSTGELFF. The full variable domain, in which reference TRBV11-1 and TRBJ2-2 provide the parts outside the CDR3, is EAEVAQSPRYKITEKSQAVAFWCDPISGHATLYWYRQILGQGPELLVQFQDESVVDDSQLPKDRFSAERLKGVDSTLKIQPAELGDSAMYLCASSLVLSTGELFFGEGSRLTVL.

This clone was seen a handful of times. The chain joins TRBV3-1 (or the pseudogene TRBV3-2) to TRBJ2-3; 11 nucleotides line up with TRBD2. The CDR3 is 18 residues long. V lost 0 bases to trimming and J lost 0 bases; unmatched junction nucleotides: 5. CDR1 and CDR2 from the germline V gene are LGHDT and YNNKEL (reference sequence). The CDR3 sequence: CASSQDRLAGGSTDTQYF. In nucleotides, the CDR3 is TGTGCCAGCAGCCAAGATCGTCTAGCGGGGGGTAGCACAGATACGCAGTATTTT.

In its sample, this clone was seen a few times. This rearrangement joins TRBV27 to TRBJ2-1, with D tentatively TRBD1 (5 bases). The V gene lost 3 bases and the J gene lost 5 bases, with 8 bases spanning the gap. The CDR3 has 13 residues. Germline-derived CDR1 and CDR2 are MNHEY and SMNVEV (reference sequence). Here the CDR3 DNA reads TGTGCCAGCAGTTTTGACAGCCACAATGAGCAGTTCTTC. This gives the protein CASSFDSHNEQFF.

The rearrangement links TRBV7-7 to TRBJ2-3; no definite D call. The CDR3 length is 13 residues. Looked up from germline, CDR1 is SSHAT and CDR2 is FNYEAQ (reference sequence). Trimming pared 1 base from V and 3 bases from J, leaving 5 bases between. CDR3 sequence reads: CASSLDRTDTQYF. CDR3 nucleotides: TGTGCCAGCAGCTTAGATCGGACAGATACGCAGTATTTT. Full variable domain (missing parts from reference TRBV7-7 and TRBJ2-3): GAGVSQSPRYKVTKRGQDVTLRCDPISSHATLYWYQQALGQGPEFLTYFNYEAQPDKSGLPSDRFSAERPEGSISTLTIQRTEQRDSAMYRCASSLDRTDTQYFGPGTRLTVL.

The chain employs TRBV6-5 and TRBJ2-7; a possible D gene is TRBD2 (5 bases). Trimming removed 2 bases from V and 2 bases from J, with 10 bases in between. The CDR3 has 14 residues. Germline CDR1 and CDR2: MNHEY and SVGAGI. This CDR3 is CASSYLDGTYEQYF. In DNA form, the CDR3 reads TGTGCCAGCAGTTACCTGGACGGGACCTACGAGCAGTACTTC.

The chain uses TRBV13 and TRBJ2-2; D may match TRBD1 or TRBD2 (6 bases each). With 2 bases removed from V and 6 bases from J, the gap between germline ends came to 10 bases. There are 14 residues in the CDR3. From germline, CDR1 is PRHDT and CDR2 FYEKMQ (reference sequence). CDR3 sequence reads: CASSLWGAAGELFF. The CDR3 DNA is TGTGCCAGCAGCTTATGGGGGGCGGCCGGGGAGCTGTTTTTT.